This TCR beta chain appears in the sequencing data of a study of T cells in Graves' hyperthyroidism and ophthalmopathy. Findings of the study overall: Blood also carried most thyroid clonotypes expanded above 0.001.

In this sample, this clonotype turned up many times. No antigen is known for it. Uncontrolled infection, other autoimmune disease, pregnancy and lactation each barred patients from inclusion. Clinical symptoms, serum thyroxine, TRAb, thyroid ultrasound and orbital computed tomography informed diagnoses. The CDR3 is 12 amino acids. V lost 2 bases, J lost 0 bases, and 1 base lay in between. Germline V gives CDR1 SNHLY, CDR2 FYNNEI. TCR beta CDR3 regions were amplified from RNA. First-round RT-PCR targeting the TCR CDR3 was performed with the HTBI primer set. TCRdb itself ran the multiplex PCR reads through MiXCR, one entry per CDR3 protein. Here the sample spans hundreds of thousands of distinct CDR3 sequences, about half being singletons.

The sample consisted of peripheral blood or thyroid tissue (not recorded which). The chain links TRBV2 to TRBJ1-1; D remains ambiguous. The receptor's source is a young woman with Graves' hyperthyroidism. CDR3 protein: CASSEMNTEAFF. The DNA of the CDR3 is TGTGCCAGCAGTGAAATGAACACTGAAGCTTTCTTT. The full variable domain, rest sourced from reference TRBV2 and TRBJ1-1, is EPEVTQTPSHQVTQMGQEVILRCVPISNHLYFYWYRQILGQKVEFLVSFYNNEISEKSEIFDDQFSVERPDGSNFTLKIRSTKLEDSAMYFCASSEMNTEAFFGQGTRLTVV.